The 24 T cell receptor beta chains listed next were all sequenced from one sample in a study of post-analysis software for immune sequencing data. The study, taken as a whole, reports: The study found TRBV5-6, TRBV5-1 and TRBV20-1 among five TRBV segments more frequent in patients than controls.

The TCR beta cDNA libraries contained unique molecular identifiers. TCRdb reprocessed the PCR reads via MiXCR and lists one record per CDR3 protein. The repertoire holds about 540,000 distinct CDR3 sequences, around a third seen once, with less than 6% in the top ten. These TCRs' antigens remain unknown. The material sequenced was blood. These receptors were taken from a girl under 18 with multiple sclerosis.

This clonotype has just a few counts. The genes are TRBV10-3 and TRBJ1-2, with D maybe TRBD1 (5 bases). Looked up from germline, CDR1 is ENHRY and CDR2 is SYGVKD. Trimming removed 6 bases at V and 6 bases at J, with 14 bases between. The CDR3 is made up of 13 amino acids. The CDR3 loop is CAISTPGTNGYTF. In DNA form, the CDR3 reads TGTGCCATCAGCACCCCAGGGACTAATGGCTACACCTTC.

The rearrangement uses TRBV11-2 and TRBJ1-4, with a tentative D call TRBD1 (6 bases). The germline gives CDR1 SGHAT, CDR2 FQNNGV. This CDR3 has 14 residues. The V gene lost 0 bases and the J gene lost 8 bases, with 10 bases spanning the gap. CDR3 residues: CASSLEWTEEKLFF. DNA of the CDR3: TGTGCCAGCAGCTTAGAGTGGACAGAAGAAAAACTGTTTTTT.

The rearrangement links TRBV5-5 to TRBJ1-1; D uncertain. The V and J ends lost 5 bases and 10 bases respectively, with 21 bases between them. CDR3 size: 14 residues. Germline V gene sequence: CDR1 SGHKS, CDR2 YYEKEE (reference sequence). The CDR3: CASSATSGDWVAFF. The CDR3 nucleotides read TGTGCCAGCAGTGCTACTTCAGGAGACTGGGTAGCTTTCTTT.

This clonotype was seen a handful of times. This chain uses TRBV19 with TRBJ1-5; D is uncertain. V was pared by 1 base and J by 7 bases, with 5 bases between. Germline V gives CDR1 LNHDA, CDR2 SQIVND (reference sequence). The CDR3 sequence is 12 residues long. DNA of the CDR3: TGTGCCAGTAGTATAGTGGAACAGCCCCAGCATTTT. This encodes CASSIVEQPQHF.

Only a few counts were recorded for this clonotype. V is TRBV24-1 and J is TRBJ2-3; no firm D call. Between the trimmed V and J ends, which lost 0 bases and 5 bases, there was a span of 23 bases. The CDR3 extends over 19 amino acids. Germline assignment: CDR1 KGHDR and CDR2 SFDVKD. The CDR3 sequence is CATSDLPLGRDHYEDTQYF. The CDR3 DNA sequence: TGTGCCACCAGTGATTTGCCCCTAGGTCGAGACCACTATGAAGATACGCAGTATTTT.

This chain links TRBV7-9 with TRBJ1-5; 7 bases are shared with TRBD1. Trimming removed 5 bases from V and 4 bases from J; junction bases left unmatched: 8. The CDR3 contains 15 residues. CDR1 is SEHNR and CDR2 is FQNEAQ in the germline V gene (reference sequence). The CDR3 protein is CASSPTGNDNQPQHF. Written as DNA, the CDR3 is TGTGCCAGCAGCCCGACAGGGAATGATAATCAGCCCCAGCATTTT.

V and J are TRBV5-5 and TRBJ2-1, with TRBD1 identical over 8 bases. J was trimmed by 8 bases and V by 5 bases; bases with no gene match: 18. The CDR3 has 17 amino acids. The germline CDR1 and CDR2 sequences are SGHKS and YYEKEE (reference sequence). The CDR3 loop reads CASRPRVPGQVGDEQFF. CDR3 sequence (DNA): TGTGCCAGCAGACCCCGCGTTCCGGGACAGGTAGGAGATGAGCAGTTCTTC.

This clonotype was detected ten times or more. DNA of the CDR3: TGTGCCAGCAGCTTACTAGCGGGGGGGCCCTTCTACGAGCAGTACTTC. It specifies CASSLLAGGPFYEQYF. The chain combines TRBV11-2 with TRBJ2-7; the match to TRBD2 covers 12 bases. The CDR3 has 16 amino acids. From germline, CDR1 is SGHAT and CDR2 FQNNGV. The ends lost 2 bases at V and 3 bases at J; junction bases unmatched: 5.

This clonotype was detected only a few times. The chain combines TRBV5-1 with TRBJ2-5; D is undetermined. The V and J ends lost 4 bases and 2 bases respectively, with 12 bases between them. This CDR3 comprises 14 residues. Germline V lookup: CDR1 SGHRS, CDR2 YFSETQ. CDR3 DNA sequence: TGCGCCAGCAGCCTCTCCAGCGCTCAAGAGACCCAGTACTTC. The encoded protein is CASSLSSAQETQYF.

The rearrangement uses TRBV15 and TRBJ1-4, with D possibly being TRBD1 (5 bases). This CDR3 region has 18 residues. V lost 0 bases to trimming and J lost 2 bases, with 16 bases between them. Germline V gene data show CDR1 as LNHNV and CDR2 as YYDKDF (reference sequence). CDR3 loop: CATSREGLAGYTNEKLFF. CDR3 in DNA: TGTGCCACCAGCAGAGAGGGATTAGCAGGGTATACTAATGAAAAACTGTTTTTT.

This clonotype has more than one count but fewer than ten. The chain employs TRBV10-3 and TRBJ2-7; the match to TRBD2 covers 7 bases. With V trimmed by 7 bases and J by 0 bases, 6 bases remained unmatched. Germline CDR1 is ENHRY and CDR2 is SYGVKD. The CDR3 contains 14 residues. CDR3 bases: TGTGCCATCAATCGGGGGGAAATCTCCTACGAGCAGTACTTC. Residues: CAINRGEISYEQYF.

This clonotype came up a few times. This chain connects TRBV20-1 to TRBJ2-7; D possibly uses TRBD1 or TRBD2 (6 bases each). Trimming cost V 2 bases and J 2 bases, with 16 bases left between them. CDR3 length: 15 amino acids. The V gene's germline CDR1 is DFQATT and CDR2 SNEGSKA (reference sequence). The CDR3: CSARKVWRGAYEQYF. In nucleotides, the CDR3 is TGCAGTGCTAGAAAGGTGTGGAGGGGGGCCTACGAGCAGTACTTC.

V gene TRBV6-5 combines with J gene TRBJ1-1; TRBD1 might be the D (6 bases). The V gene lost 5 bases and the J gene lost 1 base, with 8 bases spanning the gap. The CDR3 has 13 amino acids. Per the germline V gene, CDR1 is MNHEY and CDR2 is SVGAGI. In DNA, the CDR3 is TGTGCCAGCAGTGGAGGGGGGAACACTGAAGCTTTCTTT. Protein: CASSGGGNTEAFF.

The gene calls are TRBV6-2 or TRBV6-3 and TRBJ2-7; 8 nucleotides align to TRBD2. Trimming cost V 5 bases and J 5 bases; bases outside gene matches: 14. Germline V gives CDR1 MNHEY, CDR2 SVGEGT. The CDR3 length is 16 residues. In DNA form, the CDR3 reads TGTGCCAGCAGTGACCCCCGAGCGGGGGCCCTCCACGAGCAGTACTTC. Its translation: CASSDPRAGALHEQYF.

This chain connects TRBV20-1 to TRBJ1-2, with D hard to call. Germline V CDR1 and CDR2: DFQATT, SNEGSKA (reference sequence). The CDR3 length is 13 residues. The V end was cut by 3 bases, the J end by 8 bases, with 16 bases between. This CDR3 is CSASNQSPVGYTF. The CDR3, as DNA: TGCAGTGCTAGTAACCAGTCCCCGGTGGGCTACACCTTC.

The rearrangement joins TRBV2 to TRBJ2-5; 8 nucleotides agree with TRBD2. This CDR3 has 13 amino acids. Looked up from germline, CDR1 is SNHLY and CDR2 is FYNNEI. V was pared by 8 bases and J by 4 bases, with 6 bases of the junction left unmatched. The CDR3 bases are TGTGCCAGCGACTCGGGGGGGCCAGAGACCCAGTACTTC. This gives the protein CASDSGGPETQYF.

The chain joins TRBV7-6 to TRBJ1-5; D ambiguous. Per the germline V gene, CDR1 is SGHVS and CDR2 is FNYEAQ. The CDR3 is 15 residues long. V was trimmed by 1 base and J by 8 bases, leaving 15 bases between them. CDR3 nucleotides: TGTGCCAGCAGCTTAGGGCAGACGCCGTCGGAGCCCCAGCATTTT. It yields the protein CASSLGQTPSEPQHF.

The chain recombines TRBV6-6 with TRBJ2-3, with TRBD2 as a possible D gene (6 bases). CDR3 length: 13 residues. Trimming shortened V by 6 bases and J by 1 base, and 8 bases separated the two germline ends. Germline CDR1 is MNHNY and CDR2 is SVGAGI (reference sequence). The CDR3 protein is CASRVAGTDTQYF. The CDR3 DNA is TGTGCCAGCAGGGTAGCGGGCACAGATACGCAGTATTTT.

This sequence joins TRBV5-5 and TRBJ2-6; D call uncertain. Germline V gene data show CDR1 as SGHKS and CDR2 as YYEKEE (reference sequence). The CDR3 sequence is 17 residues long. V lost 0 bases to trimming and J lost 2 bases, with 12 bases between them. In nucleotides, the CDR3 is TGTGCCAGCAGCTTGGAGGTCATTTTAACTGGGGCCAACGTCCTGACTTTC. As protein: CASSLEVILTGANVLTF.

Only a few counts were recorded for this clonotype. The CDR3 protein is CASSFPRQDRGYGYTF. Here the CDR3 DNA reads TGTGCCAGCAGCTTTCCGAGGCAGGACAGGGGTTACGGCTACACCTTC. The chain links TRBV7-2 to TRBJ1-2; the match to TRBD1 covers 9 bases. CDR1 is SGHTA, CDR2 FQGNSA, per germline. The CDR3 extends over 16 amino acids. V shed 3 bases, J shed 8 bases, and the junction held 13 bases outside the gene matches.

This sequence joins TRBV27 and TRBJ2-1, with 9 bases lining up with TRBD2. Germline assignment: CDR1 MNHEY and CDR2 SMNVEV (reference sequence). The CDR3 length is 14 residues. V was pared by 3 bases and J by 7 bases, with 4 bases of the junction left unmatched. This CDR3 reads CASSFSSGTNEQFF. CDR3 in DNA: TGTGCCAGCAGTTTTTCTAGCGGGACTAATGAGCAGTTCTTC.

This clonotype was observed a handful of times. The chain recombines TRBV18 with TRBJ2-1; D gene ambiguous. V dropped 6 bases and J dropped 6 bases, with 30 bases sitting between them. The CDR3 has 19 residues. Germline V gene lookup returns CDR1 KGHSH and CDR2 LQKENI. The CDR3 DNA sequence: TGTGCCAGCTCGCCGTTATCCCCCCTGGGCTCTTTTGGAAGCAATGAGCAGTTCTTC. This gives the protein CASSPLSPLGSFGSNEQFF.

The genes are TRBV6-2 or TRBV6-3 and TRBJ2-5, with 10 bases fitting TRBD1. The J segment lost 4 bases and the V segment lost 4 bases, leaving 9 bases of the junction unmatched. This CDR3 is 16 amino acids long. Germline V CDR1 and CDR2: MNHEY, SVGEGT. The CDR3 loop reads CASSSLSTGGRETQYF. The CDR3 nucleotides read TGTGCCAGCAGTTCCCTATCGACAGGGGGCAGAGAGACCCAGTACTTC.

The CDR3 DNA is TGTGCCAGCAAGAGGGACAGGGTGACCTACGAGCAGTACTTC. Protein product: CASKRDRVTYEQYF. The gene calls are TRBV6-1 and TRBJ2-7; 9 bases match TRBD1. This CDR3 has 14 amino acids. Trimming at V came to 7 bases and at J to 2 bases, leaving 6 bases not matched to a gene. Germline CDR1 MNHNS, CDR2 SASEGT.